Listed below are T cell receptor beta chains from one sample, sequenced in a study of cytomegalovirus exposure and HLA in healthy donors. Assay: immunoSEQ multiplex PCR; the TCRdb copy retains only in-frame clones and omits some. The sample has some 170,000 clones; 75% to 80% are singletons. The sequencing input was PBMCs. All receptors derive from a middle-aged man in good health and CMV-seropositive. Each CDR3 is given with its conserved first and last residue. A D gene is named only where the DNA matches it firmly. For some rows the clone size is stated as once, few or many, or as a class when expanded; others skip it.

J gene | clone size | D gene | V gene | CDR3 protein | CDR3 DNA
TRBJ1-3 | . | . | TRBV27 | CASSPTGQSRPPSGNTIYF | TGTGCCAGCAGTCCTACTGGACAGAGCCGTCCCCCATCTGGAAACACCATATATTTT
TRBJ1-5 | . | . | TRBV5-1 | CASSEDGQPQHF | TGCGCCAGCAGCGAAGATGGCCAGCCCCAGCATTTT
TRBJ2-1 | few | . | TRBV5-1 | CASSAVLANEQFF | TGCGCCAGCAGCGCGGTCCTAGCGAATGAGCAGTTCTTC
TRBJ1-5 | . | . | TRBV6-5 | CASSYSTGDQPQHF | TGTGCCAGCAGTTACTCAACAGGCGATCAGCCCCAGCATTTT
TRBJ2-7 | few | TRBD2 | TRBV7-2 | CASSLVSPSGREQYF | TGTGCCAGCAGCTTAGTCTCTCCTAGCGGGCGCGAGCAGTACTTC
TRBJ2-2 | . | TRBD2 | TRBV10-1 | CASREREETGELFF | TGCGCCAGCAGAGAGCGGGAGGAGACCGGGGAGCTGTTTTTT
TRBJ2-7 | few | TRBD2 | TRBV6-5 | CASSSPGLAGVEQYF | TGTGCCAGCAGTTCTCCTGGACTAGCGGGAGTCGAGCAGTACTTC
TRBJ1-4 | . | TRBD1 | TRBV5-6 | CASSLRRTGWGEKLFF | TGTGCCAGCAGCTTGAGAAGGACAGGGTGGGGAGAAAAACTGTTTTTT
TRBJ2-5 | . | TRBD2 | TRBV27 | CASSWSGGHQETQYF | TGTGCCAGCAGTTGGTCGGGGGGGCATCAAGAGACCCAGTACTTC
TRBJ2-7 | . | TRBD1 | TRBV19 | CASSPGTGYEQYF | TGTGCCAGTAGTCCAGGGACAGGCTACGAGCAGTACTTC
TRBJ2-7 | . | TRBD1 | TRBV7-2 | CASSRTGAHYEQYF | TGTGCCAGCAGCCGAACAGGGGCCCACTACGAGCAGTACTTC
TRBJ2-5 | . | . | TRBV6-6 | CASTFSVLQETQYF | TGTGCCAGCACTTTTTCAGTTCTCCAAGAGACCCAGTACTTC